Listed below are T cell receptor beta chains from one sample, sequenced in a study of T cell responses to AZD1222 COVID-19 vaccine. The method was immunoSEQ multiplex PCR; TCRdb's version includes in-frame clones alone and lacks a portion of them. Counted here are some 200,000 clones, approximately 94% occurring once; the ten biggest clones make up 1.7%. The sequences come from peripheral blood, collected 28 days after the second dose of the MenACWY control vaccine. These receptors originate from an adult who received the MenACWY meningococcal vaccine as a control. The CDR3 runs from the conserved cysteine through the conserved F or W. Fields, in order: J gene, D gene, clone size, CDR3 length, V gene, CDR3 DNA, CDR3 protein. D genes are given only for firm matches. Part of the rows lack a size; the others show once, few, many or a class for expanded clones.

j_gene: TRBJ1-2
d_gene: .
abundance: once
len: 12
v_gene: TRBV30
CDR3nt: TGTGCCTGGAGTTTAGCCGGCTATGGCTACACCTTC
CDR3aa: CAWSLAGYGYTF

j_gene: TRBJ2-1
d_gene: TRBD2
abundance: .
len: 16
v_gene: TRBV2
CDR3nt: TGTGCCAGCAGTGAAGTAGGTAGCGGGGTCTACAATGAGCAGTTCTTC
CDR3aa: CASSEVGSGVYNEQFF

j_gene: TRBJ1-2
d_gene: .
abundance: .
len: 12
v_gene: TRBV29-1
CDR3nt: TGCAGCGTTTACAGGGTCAACTATGGCTACACCTTC
CDR3aa: CSVYRVNYGYTF

j_gene: TRBJ1-3
d_gene: .
abundance: .
len: 15
v_gene: TRBV6-5
CDR3nt: TGTGCCAGCAGTCGAACGGTAGACCGTGGAAACACCATATATTTT
CDR3aa: CASSRTVDRGNTIYF

j_gene: TRBJ1-4
d_gene: .
abundance: .
len: 16
v_gene: TRBV11-2
CDR3nt: TGTGCCAGCAGCTTAGGTCTTCTAGGAATGGAGGAAAAACTGTTTTTT
CDR3aa: CASSLGLLGMEEKLFF

j_gene: TRBJ2-5
d_gene: .
abundance: .
len: 11
v_gene: TRBV2
CDR3nt: TGTGCCAGCAGTGAAGCGCAGACCCAGTACTTC
CDR3aa: CASSEAQTQYF

j_gene: TRBJ2-7
d_gene: .
abundance: .
len: 11
v_gene: TRBV28
CDR3nt: TGTGCCAGCAGAGAGAACTGGCTGCAGTACTTC
CDR3aa: CASRENWLQYF

j_gene: TRBJ2-7
d_gene: .
abundance: .
len: 13
v_gene: TRBV6-2/TRBV6-3
CDR3nt: TGTGCCAGCAGCCCCGGGACTGTCTACGAGCAGTACTTC
CDR3aa: CASSPGTVYEQYF

j_gene: TRBJ2-7
d_gene: .
abundance: .
len: 11
v_gene: TRBV28
CDR3nt: TGTGCCAGCAGCCTCTCAGTGGAGCAGTACTTC
CDR3aa: CASSLSVEQYF

j_gene: TRBJ1-4
d_gene: .
abundance: .
len: 13
v_gene: TRBV9
CDR3nt: TGTGCCAGCAGCGAACACAGTAATGAAAAACTGTTTTTT
CDR3aa: CASSEHSNEKLFF

j_gene: TRBJ2-1
d_gene: TRBD2
abundance: once
len: 14
v_gene: TRBV5-1
CDR3nt: TGCGCCGGCCAGACTAGCCCGGGAGCAAATGAGCAGTTCTTC
CDR3aa: CAGQTSPGANEQFF

j_gene: TRBJ1-1
d_gene: .
abundance: .
len: 14
v_gene: TRBV9
CDR3nt: TGTGCCAGCAGCGTAGAAGGGGCGAACACTGAAGCTTTCTTT
CDR3aa: CASSVEGANTEAFF

j_gene: TRBJ1-5
d_gene: .
abundance: .
len: 13
v_gene: TRBV28
CDR3nt: TGTGCCAGCAACAGTCAGGGCTCCCCGCCCCAGCATTTT
CDR3aa: CASNSQGSPPQHF

j_gene: TRBJ2-5
d_gene: TRBD1
abundance: .
len: 15
v_gene: TRBV5-1
CDR3nt: TGCGCCAGCAGTTTCCGGCCAGGGGGCCAAGAGACCCAGTACTTC
CDR3aa: CASSFRPGGQETQYF

j_gene: TRBJ1-4
d_gene: .
abundance: .
len: 14
v_gene: TRBV6-5
CDR3nt: TGTGCCAGCAGCCAGGGACCCCTAAATGAAAAACTGTTTTTT
CDR3aa: CASSQGPLNEKLFF

j_gene: TRBJ2-3
d_gene: TRBD2
abundance: once
len: 15
v_gene: TRBV6-4
CDR3nt: TGTGCCAGCAGTGACGTTAGCGGGGGGGCAGATACGCAGTATTTT
CDR3aa: CASSDVSGGADTQYF

j_gene: TRBJ1-3
d_gene: .
abundance: .
len: 16
v_gene: TRBV18
CDR3nt: TGTGCCAGCTCACCATCTTCCAGGGGAGGCGGAAACACCATATATTTT
CDR3aa: CASSPSSRGGGNTIYF

j_gene: TRBJ1-2
d_gene: .
abundance: .
len: 13
v_gene: TRBV6-1
CDR3nt: TGTGCCAGCAGTGAAAGGGCCTCCGTGGGCTACACCTTC
CDR3aa: CASSERASVGYTF

j_gene: TRBJ1-2
d_gene: .
abundance: .
len: 15
v_gene: TRBV10-3
CDR3nt: TGTGCCATCAGTGATATGGCGGTAGCTAACTATGGCTACACCTTC
CDR3aa: CAISDMAVANYGYTF

j_gene: TRBJ1-1
d_gene: .
abundance: .
len: 14
v_gene: TRBV9
CDR3nt: TGTGCCAGCAGCTCCTGGGACGGTGACACTGAAGCTTTCTTT
CDR3aa: CASSSWDGDTEAFF

j_gene: TRBJ1-1
d_gene: .
abundance: .
len: 11
v_gene: TRBV5-1
CDR3nt: TGCGCCAGCAGTGGGTTCACTGAAGCTTTCTTT
CDR3aa: CASSGFTEAFF

j_gene: TRBJ1-2
d_gene: TRBD1
abundance: few
len: 14
v_gene: TRBV28
CDR3nt: TGTGCCAGCAGTCTCACCGACAGGGACTATGGCTACACCTTC
CDR3aa: CASSLTDRDYGYTF

j_gene: TRBJ1-4
d_gene: TRBD1
abundance: .
len: 16
v_gene: TRBV4-2
CDR3nt: TGTGCCAGCAGCCGGGACAGGGGAGGAACTAATGAAAAACTGTTTTTT
CDR3aa: CASSRDRGGTNEKLFF

j_gene: TRBJ2-7
d_gene: TRBD2
abundance: .
len: 14
v_gene: TRBV10-3
CDR3nt: TGTGCCATCAGTGTCCAGCGGGAGGGCCACGAGCAGTACTTC
CDR3aa: CAISVQREGHEQYF

j_gene: TRBJ2-1
d_gene: TRBD2
abundance: .
len: 18
v_gene: TRBV7-2
CDR3nt: TGTGCCAGCGTAAACCCCGGGACTAGCGGGGGGGTTATGAATGAGCAGTTCTTC
CDR3aa: CASVNPGTSGGVMNEQFF

j_gene: TRBJ1-5
d_gene: .
abundance: .
len: 12
v_gene: TRBV3-1/TRBV3-2
CDR3nt: TGTGCCAGCAGCCAAGATGATCAGCCCCAGCATTTT
CDR3aa: CASSQDDQPQHF

j_gene: TRBJ1-1
d_gene: .
abundance: once
len: 12
v_gene: TRBV9
CDR3nt: TGTGCCAGCAGCGTAGACAACACTGAAGCTTTCTTT
CDR3aa: CASSVDNTEAFF

j_gene: TRBJ2-2
d_gene: TRBD2
abundance: .
len: 16
v_gene: TRBV7-8
CDR3nt: TGTGCCAGCAGCGGACCTCTAGCGGTCAACACCGGGGAGCTGTTTTTT
CDR3aa: CASSGPLAVNTGELFF

j_gene: TRBJ1-1
d_gene: .
abundance: .
len: 13
v_gene: TRBV6-5
CDR3nt: TGTGCCAGCAGTCGGGTCTGGGACACTGAAGCTTTCTTT
CDR3aa: CASSRVWDTEAFF

j_gene: TRBJ1-1
d_gene: .
abundance: .
len: 15
v_gene: TRBV6-1
CDR3nt: TGTGCCAGCAGTGAAACTTTTGTGATGAACACTGAAGCTTTCTTT
CDR3aa: CASSETFVMNTEAFF

j_gene: TRBJ2-3
d_gene: .
abundance: .
len: 14
v_gene: TRBV28
CDR3nt: TGTGCCAGCAGTTTACTGACAACTACAGATACGCAGTATTTT
CDR3aa: CASSLLTTTDTQYF

j_gene: TRBJ1-1
d_gene: .
abundance: once
len: 14
v_gene: TRBV25-1
CDR3nt: TGTGCCAGCAGTGAATTTTCGGGACACACTGAAGCTTTCTTT
CDR3aa: CASSEFSGHTEAFF

j_gene: TRBJ2-2
d_gene: .
abundance: .
len: 13
v_gene: TRBV12-3/TRBV12-4
CDR3nt: TGTGCCAGCAGTGAAGCCAGGCCCGGGGAGCTGTTTTTT
CDR3aa: CASSEARPGELFF

j_gene: TRBJ2-5
d_gene: .
abundance: .
len: 16
v_gene: TRBV5-6
CDR3nt: TGTGCCAGCAGCCTGGGTACCGGACAGACCCAAGAGACCCAGTACTTC
CDR3aa: CASSLGTGQTQETQYF

j_gene: TRBJ2-1
d_gene: TRBD2
abundance: .
len: 18
v_gene: TRBV7-9
CDR3nt: TGTGCCAGCAGCCAACCCCCCTTTAGCGGGGGGACTTACAATGAGCAGTTCTTC
CDR3aa: CASSQPPFSGGTYNEQFF

j_gene: TRBJ1-4
d_gene: TRBD1
abundance: .
len: 16
v_gene: TRBV13
CDR3nt: TGTGCCAGCAGCTTAGGGGACAGGGGGCTCAACGAAAAACTGTTTTTT
CDR3aa: CASSLGDRGLNEKLFF

j_gene: TRBJ1-2
d_gene: .
abundance: .
len: 14
v_gene: TRBV25-1
CDR3nt: TGTGCCAGCAGTGGTGGTGTCGGCTATTATGGCTACACCTTC
CDR3aa: CASSGGVGYYGYTF

j_gene: TRBJ2-3
d_gene: TRBD2
abundance: .
len: 18
v_gene: TRBV30
CDR3nt: TGTGCCTGGAGGGCTAGCGGGAACACCTTTATATCCACAGATACGCAGTATTTT
CDR3aa: CAWRASGNTFISTDTQYF

j_gene: TRBJ2-7
d_gene: TRBD2
abundance: .
len: 15
v_gene: TRBV11-2
CDR3nt: TGTGCCAGCAGCCTAGGGGTGGGCCTAGCGGTCGAGCAGTACTTC
CDR3aa: CASSLGVGLAVEQYF